A selection of T cell receptor beta chains follows, all from one sample in a study of T cells in Graves' hyperthyroidism and ophthalmopathy. Via MiXCR, TCRdb re-called the multiplex PCR reads, giving one row per CDR3 protein. The sample shows around 800,000 distinct CDR3 sequences, more than 30% of them seen only once. The source material was blood. Every receptor here comes from a man aged 18-30 years with Graves' hyperthyroidism. Both conserved end residues are part of each CDR3. Each record gives: CDR3 DNA, CDR3 protein, D gene, J gene, clone size, V gene. D genes are given only for firm matches. Rows may omit the clone size; those that give it use once, few, many or a size class.

CDR3nt: TGCAGTGCTAGTCGAGCAGGGGAGGGCTACACCTTC
CDR3aa: CSASRAGEGYTF
d_gene: NA
j_gene: TRBJ1-2
abundance: many
v_gene: TRBV20-1

CDR3nt: TGTGCCAGCAGCCCGACCCAGAGGGCTGAAAAACTGTTTTTT
CDR3aa: CASSPTQRAEKLFF
d_gene: NA
j_gene: TRBJ1-4
abundance: NA
v_gene: TRBV14

CDR3nt: TGCAGTGCTTCGGACAGGCCCTACGAGCAGTACTTC
CDR3aa: CSASDRPYEQYF
d_gene: TRBD1
j_gene: TRBJ2-7
abundance: many
v_gene: TRBV20-1

CDR3nt: TGTGCCAGCAGTGATAGCGGGTGGTACACCGGGGAGCTGTTTTTT
CDR3aa: CASSDSGWYTGELFF
d_gene: TRBD2
j_gene: TRBJ2-2
abundance: NA
v_gene: TRBV25-1

CDR3nt: TGTGCCAGCAGCTTACAGTGGGAGCTGTTTTTT
CDR3aa: CASSLQWELFF
d_gene: NA
j_gene: TRBJ2-2
abundance: NA
v_gene: TRBV7-8

CDR3nt: TGCGCCAGCAGCCCGGCCGGATTGAACACCGGGGAGCTGTTTTTT
CDR3aa: CASSPAGLNTGELFF
d_gene: NA
j_gene: TRBJ2-2
abundance: NA
v_gene: TRBV6-5

CDR3nt: TGTGCCAGCAATACAGGGACCACTGAAGCTTTCTTT
CDR3aa: CASNTGTTEAFF
d_gene: NA
j_gene: TRBJ1-1
abundance: NA
v_gene: TRBV13

CDR3nt: TGCAGTGCCTTTGGGAGGGAAACTTACGAGCAGTACTTC
CDR3aa: CSAFGRETYEQYF
d_gene: TRBD2
j_gene: TRBJ2-7
abundance: many
v_gene: TRBV20-1

CDR3nt: TGCAGTGCTCCCCCCATTACACTACAGAGGGCGAATTCACCCCTCCACTTT
CDR3aa: CSAPPITLQRANSPLHF
d_gene: NA
j_gene: TRBJ1-6
abundance: NA
v_gene: TRBV20-1

CDR3nt: TGCGCCAGCAGCTTAGAACCAACGGGACAGGAGGTGAACACTGAAGCTTTCTTT
CDR3aa: CASSLEPTGQEVNTEAFF
d_gene: TRBD1
j_gene: TRBJ1-1
abundance: many
v_gene: TRBV5-1

CDR3nt: TGTGCCAGTAGTACCGCGAGCGGGAGGTTGAACACTGAAGCTTTCTTT
CDR3aa: CASSTASGRLNTEAFF
d_gene: NA
j_gene: TRBJ1-1
abundance: NA
v_gene: TRBV19

CDR3nt: TGTGCCAGCAGCCAAGATCGTAATCAGCCCCAGCATTTT
CDR3aa: CASSQDRNQPQHF
d_gene: NA
j_gene: TRBJ1-5
abundance: many
v_gene: TRBV4-1

CDR3nt: TGTGCCAGCAGCTTGGGAAGCTCACCCCTCCACTTT
CDR3aa: CASSLGSSPLHF
d_gene: NA
j_gene: TRBJ1-6
abundance: few
v_gene: TRBV5-4

CDR3nt: TGTGCCAGCAGCTTGGCAGGGCGGACCCCCTACGAGCAGTACTTC
CDR3aa: CASSLAGRTPYEQYF
d_gene: NA
j_gene: TRBJ2-7
abundance: few
v_gene: TRBV7-9

CDR3nt: TGTGCCAGCAGGTCTGGCAGGGAGACCTCTTCACCCCTCCACTTT
CDR3aa: CASRSGRETSSPLHF
d_gene: NA
j_gene: TRBJ1-6
abundance: NA
v_gene: TRBV6-5

CDR3nt: TGTGCCAGCAGCCAAGAACAGGGGGCCCTCTCCTATAATTCACCCCTCCACTTT
CDR3aa: CASSQEQGALSYNSPLHF
d_gene: TRBD1
j_gene: TRBJ1-6
abundance: few
v_gene: TRBV14

CDR3nt: TGTGCCAGCAGCGTAGGATGGAATCAGCCCCAGCATTTT
CDR3aa: CASSVGWNQPQHF
d_gene: NA
j_gene: TRBJ1-5
abundance: NA
v_gene: TRBV9

CDR3nt: TGTGCCAGCAGCTTCTCGAAAGGGACAGACTACGAGCAGTACTTC
CDR3aa: CASSFSKGTDYEQYF
d_gene: TRBD1
j_gene: TRBJ2-7
abundance: few
v_gene: TRBV7-9

CDR3nt: TGCAGTGCTACCGTTAAGGACAGGCCGGCCTACGAGCAGTACTTC
CDR3aa: CSATVKDRPAYEQYF
d_gene: TRBD1
j_gene: TRBJ2-7
abundance: many
v_gene: TRBV20-1

CDR3nt: TGTGCCAGCAGCTTGGTCATGGGGACTGAAGCTTTCTTT
CDR3aa: CASSLVMGTEAFF
d_gene: NA
j_gene: TRBJ1-1
abundance: NA
v_gene: TRBV5-6

CDR3nt: TGTGCCAGTAGTGTCCAGGGGGCAAATAATTCACCCCTCCACTTT
CDR3aa: CASSVQGANNSPLHF
d_gene: TRBD1
j_gene: TRBJ1-6
abundance: many
v_gene: TRBV19

CDR3nt: TGCGCCAGCAGTGAGCCCCTGTTTTGGGGGACTGAAGCTTTCTTT
CDR3aa: CASSEPLFWGTEAFF
d_gene: NA
j_gene: TRBJ1-1
abundance: NA
v_gene: TRBV10-1

CDR3nt: TGCGCCAGCAGCTTGGTTGGGACAGGGGAGTCACCCCTCCACTTT
CDR3aa: CASSLVGTGESPLHF
d_gene: TRBD1
j_gene: TRBJ1-6
abundance: many
v_gene: TRBV5-1

CDR3nt: TGTGCCAGCAGCCCGGGGACAACAGGAAACACCATATATTTT
CDR3aa: CASSPGTTGNTIYF
d_gene: NA
j_gene: TRBJ1-3
abundance: many
v_gene: TRBV5-1

CDR3nt: TGTGCCAGCACCCCCTTGTTCGCGGGGGGGCCCCACGAGCAGTACTTC
CDR3aa: CASTPLFAGGPHEQYF
d_gene: TRBD2
j_gene: TRBJ2-7
abundance: few
v_gene: TRBV7-9

CDR3nt: TGTGCCAGCAGCCCTGGACTGGAGACCTACGAGCAGTACTTC
CDR3aa: CASSPGLETYEQYF
d_gene: NA
j_gene: TRBJ2-7
abundance: many
v_gene: TRBV6-5

CDR3nt: TGTGCCAGCATCTCCCCGGGAACTTTGGAGCAGTACTTC
CDR3aa: CASISPGTLEQYF
d_gene: NA
j_gene: TRBJ2-7
abundance: NA
v_gene: TRBV6-1

CDR3nt: TGTGCCACCAGCGCCCGGACAGGCGCCACCGGGGAGCTGTTTTTT
CDR3aa: CATSARTGATGELFF
d_gene: TRBD1
j_gene: TRBJ2-2
abundance: many
v_gene: TRBV15

CDR3nt: TGCGCCAGCAGCCAAGATGATGGGGGGCTGCGTTCCGCTTTCTTT
CDR3aa: CASSQDDGGLRSAFF
d_gene: NA
j_gene: TRBJ1-1
abundance: NA
v_gene: TRBV10-2

CDR3nt: TGCAGTGCTCCTTATATGGGTTCTGAAGCTTTCTTT
CDR3aa: CSAPYMGSEAFF
d_gene: NA
j_gene: TRBJ1-1
abundance: NA
v_gene: TRBV20-1

CDR3nt: TGTGCCACCAGCAGAGACCCAGGGTTCTCCTACGAGCAGTACTTC
CDR3aa: CATSRDPGFSYEQYF
d_gene: NA
j_gene: TRBJ2-7
abundance: many
v_gene: TRBV15

CDR3nt: TGTGCCAGCAGCTCCGATCAAGGTCTGGCGTATAATTCACCCCTCCACTTT
CDR3aa: CASSSDQGLAYNSPLHF
d_gene: NA
j_gene: TRBJ1-6
abundance: NA
v_gene: TRBV7-9

CDR3nt: TGTGCCAGCAGACAGGGGAAAGATTTACCCCTCCACTTT
CDR3aa: CASRQGKDLPLHF
d_gene: TRBD1
j_gene: TRBJ1-6
abundance: NA
v_gene: TRBV14

CDR3nt: TGCAGTGCTAGAGAAGCAGGAGACCAGCCCCAGCATTTT
CDR3aa: CSAREAGDQPQHF
d_gene: NA
j_gene: TRBJ1-5
abundance: many
v_gene: TRBV20-1

CDR3nt: TGTGCCAGCTACGTGAACACTGAAGCTTTCTTT
CDR3aa: CASYVNTEAFF
d_gene: NA
j_gene: TRBJ1-1
abundance: many
v_gene: TRBV6-6

CDR3nt: TGCAGCGTTCGACGAGGTAACACAGATACGCAGTATTTT
CDR3aa: CSVRRGNTDTQYF
d_gene: NA
j_gene: TRBJ2-3
abundance: NA
v_gene: TRBV29-1

CDR3nt: TGCAGTGCTTCGAGGGGTGTTAATTCACCCCTCCACTTT
CDR3aa: CSASRGVNSPLHF
d_gene: NA
j_gene: TRBJ1-6
abundance: many
v_gene: TRBV20-1

CDR3nt: TGTGCCAGCAGCTTAGAGGGTACCTACGAGCAGTGCTTC
CDR3aa: CASSLEGTYEQCF
d_gene: NA
j_gene: TRBJ2-7
abundance: NA
v_gene: TRBV7-2

CDR3nt: TGTGCCAGCAGTGTACAGTATCTGGAGCAGTACTTC
CDR3aa: CASSVQYLEQYF
d_gene: NA
j_gene: TRBJ2-7
abundance: many
v_gene: TRBV2

CDR3nt: TGTGCCAGCAGCGTAGTAAGCGGGAGTGTTACCGGGGAGCTGTTTTTT
CDR3aa: CASSVVSGSVTGELFF
d_gene: TRBD2
j_gene: TRBJ2-2
abundance: few
v_gene: TRBV9

CDR3nt: TGTGCCAGCAGCCAAGATCTCCAAGACGAAGCTTTCTTT
CDR3aa: CASSQDLQDEAFF
d_gene: NA
j_gene: TRBJ1-1
abundance: NA
v_gene: TRBV14

CDR3nt: TGTGCCAGCAGCCTCACCCGGGTCCAGCCCCAGCATTTT
CDR3aa: CASSLTRVQPQHF
d_gene: NA
j_gene: TRBJ1-5
abundance: few
v_gene: TRBV6-5

CDR3nt: TGCAGCGTTGAAGGCGGTACCTCCTTCTTTGAGCAGTACTTC
CDR3aa: CSVEGGTSFFEQYF
d_gene: NA
j_gene: TRBJ2-7
abundance: NA
v_gene: TRBV29-1

CDR3nt: TGCAGCGTTAAGGCGGCAGGGGGAAGGACTGAAGCTTTCTTT
CDR3aa: CSVKAAGGRTEAFF
d_gene: TRBD1
j_gene: TRBJ1-1
abundance: many
v_gene: TRBV29-1

CDR3nt: TGTGCCACCAGTGAGGACAGGGGGCTGGGGGCCAACGTCCTGACTTTC
CDR3aa: CATSEDRGLGANVLTF
d_gene: TRBD1
j_gene: TRBJ2-6
abundance: many
v_gene: TRBV24-1

CDR3nt: TGTGCCAGCAGCCGGGGCAGTCCCCCCGGGCACGAGCAGTACTTC
CDR3aa: CASSRGSPPGHEQYF
d_gene: NA
j_gene: TRBJ2-7
abundance: NA
v_gene: TRBV7-2

CDR3nt: TGTGCCATCAGGGAGGGCGACAGGGGGTCACCCCTCCACTTT
CDR3aa: CAIREGDRGSPLHF
d_gene: TRBD1
j_gene: TRBJ1-6
abundance: NA
v_gene: TRBV10-3

CDR3nt: TGCGCCAGCAGCACCGGGAACACCGGGGAGCTGTTTTTT
CDR3aa: CASSTGNTGELFF
d_gene: NA
j_gene: TRBJ2-2
abundance: many
v_gene: TRBV7-2

CDR3nt: TGTGCCAGTAGTCTCCGGGACTCGAGCTCCTACGAGCAGTACTTC
CDR3aa: CASSLRDSSSYEQYF
d_gene: NA
j_gene: TRBJ2-7
abundance: NA
v_gene: TRBV19

CDR3nt: TGCAGCTCAAACACAGATACGCAGTATTTT
CDR3aa: CSSNTDTQYF
d_gene: NA
j_gene: TRBJ2-3
abundance: NA
v_gene: TRBV29-1

CDR3nt: TGCAGCGCACACGGCGGGGGCGAAGAGCAGTACTTC
CDR3aa: CSAHGGGEEQYF
d_gene: NA
j_gene: TRBJ2-7
abundance: many
v_gene: TRBV29-1

CDR3nt: TGTGCCAGCTTGACCACTGATCTCTACGAGCAGTACTTC
CDR3aa: CASLTTDLYEQYF
d_gene: NA
j_gene: TRBJ2-7
abundance: NA
v_gene: TRBV6-4

CDR3nt: TGTGCCAGCAGCTTCGACAGGGGCAGGGCCGCTGAAGCTTTCTTT
CDR3aa: CASSFDRGRAAEAFF
d_gene: TRBD1
j_gene: TRBJ1-1
abundance: NA
v_gene: TRBV7-9

CDR3nt: TGTGCCAGCGGCCCGCGGGACAGGGAGGATGATCAGCCCCAGCATTTT
CDR3aa: CASGPRDREDDQPQHF
d_gene: TRBD1
j_gene: TRBJ1-5
abundance: NA
v_gene: TRBV7-2

CDR3nt: TGTGCCAGCAGTCCATATTACTCCTCTGGGGCCAACGTCCTGACTTTC
CDR3aa: CASSPYYSSGANVLTF
d_gene: NA
j_gene: TRBJ2-6
abundance: NA
v_gene: TRBV7-2